Following are 16 T cell receptor beta chains from one sample sequenced in a study of cytomegalovirus exposure and HLA in healthy donors. Only in-frame clones appear in the TCRdb table, and some are missing; sequencing was by immunoSEQ multiplex PCR. Of 200,000 to 250,000 clones in the sample, around 78% were seen once. Sequencing was performed on PBMCs. The receptors shown here come from a woman aged 18-35 years in good health and CMV-seronegative.

V gene TRBV9 combines with J gene TRBJ1-1, with 11 bases matching TRBD1. From germline, CDR1 is SGDLS and CDR2 YYNGEE. J gave up 7 bases and V 0 bases, and 2 bases lay outside the gene matches. This CDR3 is 14 amino acids long. The CDR3 protein is CASSVGGQGVEAFF. CDR3 in DNA: TGTGCCAGCAGCGTAGGGGGACAGGGGGTTGAAGCTTTCTTT.

The chain uses TRBV7-9 and TRBJ2-2, with D hard to call. V was clipped by 0 bases and J by 5 bases, with 13 bases between them. The germline CDR1 and CDR2 sequences are SEHNR and FQNEAQ (reference sequence). The CDR3 extends over 16 amino acids. In nucleotides, the CDR3 is TGTGCCAGCAGCTTAGCGCCGGTACAGACGACCGGGGAGCTGTTTTTT. Translation: CASSLAPVQTTGELFF.

The chain couples TRBV29-1 to TRBJ2-3; the match to TRBD2 covers 10 bases. J gave up 5 bases and V 7 bases, and 12 bases lay outside the gene matches. Germline V CDR1 and CDR2: SQVTM, ANQGSEA. The CDR3 length is 15 residues. CDR3 protein: CSADTSGARIDTQYF. The CDR3, as DNA: TGCAGCGCCGATACTAGCGGGGCTCGTATAGATACGCAGTATTTT.

The chain recombines TRBV6-1 with TRBJ1-2; TRBD1 aligns across 8 bases. Looked up from germline, CDR1 is MNHNS and CDR2 is SASEGT. The CDR3 contains 14 residues. With 4 bases clipped from V and 4 bases from J, the junction kept 5 bases outside the gene matches. The chain's CDR3 is CASSGTGQGYGYTF. The CDR3 coding sequence is TGTGCCAGCAGTGGGACAGGGCAGGGCTATGGCTACACCTTC.

This clone was counted once. The chain carries TRBV5-1 and TRBJ1-2; TRBD1 aligns across 9 bases. Trimming at V came to 5 bases and at J to 4 bases, leaving 9 bases not matched to a gene. The CDR3 spans 15 residues. From germline, CDR1 is SGHRS and CDR2 YFSETQ. CDR3 nucleotide sequence: TGCGCCAGCAGGCCGGGACAGGGAGGTACCTATGGCTACACCTTC. Translating gives CASRPGQGGTYGYTF.

This chain links TRBV7-2 with TRBJ1-1, with 9 bases lining up with TRBD1. This CDR3 is built from 15 residues. CDR1 is SGHTA, CDR2 FQGNSA, per germline. Unmatched junction bases numbered 3, after V lost 4 bases and J lost 0 bases. The CDR3 DNA reads TGTGCCAGCAGCTCACAGGGGGCGGTGAACACTGAAGCTTTCTTT. Encoded protein: CASSSQGAVNTEAFF.

The V gene is TRBV14, the J gene TRBJ2-1; TRBD2 aligns across 10 bases. Germline V gene data show CDR1 as SGHDN and CDR2 as FVKESK. The CDR3 runs 17 residues. Germline trimming cut 1 base from V and 6 bases from J; bases unmatched to any gene: 9. CDR3 coding DNA: TGTGCCAGCAGCCAAGCGTCAAGCGGGGGGGAGGGCAATGAGCAGTTCTTC. Its protein is CASSQASSGGEGNEQFF.

The genes are TRBV18 and TRBJ1-1; weak D call: TRBD1 (5 bases). The CDR3 runs to 13 residues. Germline V gene data show CDR1 as KGHSH and CDR2 as LQKENI. Trimming removed 3 bases from V and 5 bases from J, with 10 bases in between. The CDR3 sequence: CASSPTVLTEAFF. DNA of the CDR3: TGTGCCAGCTCACCGACAGTATTGACTGAAGCTTTCTTT.

This chain uses TRBV27 with TRBJ1-4; D perhaps matches TRBD1 (6 bases). Trimming took off 2 bases at V and 8 bases at J, with 12 bases between the two ends. This CDR3 comprises 14 residues. CDR1 is MNHEY, CDR2 SMNVEV, per germline (reference sequence). The CDR3, as DNA: TGTGCCAGCAGTTTAATGGGGGCAGGGGAAAAACTGTTTTTT. It encodes CASSLMGAGEKLFF.

The chain combines TRBV10-2 with TRBJ2-2; no firm D call. Germline-derived CDR1 and CDR2 are WSHSY and SAAADI. The CDR3 is 12 residues long. Deletions cut 3 bases from V and 5 bases from J, with 4 bases between. The CDR3: CASSEGTGELFF. CDR3 coding DNA: TGCGCCAGCAGTGAAGGGACCGGGGAGCTGTTTTTT.

This clone was recorded only once. This chain joins TRBV5-1 and TRBJ2-7, with TRBD1 matching over 9 bases. Looked up from germline, CDR1 is SGHRS and CDR2 is YFSETQ. The V and J ends lost 4 bases and 4 bases, in that order; junction bases with no gene match: 6. CDR3 length: 14 residues. The CDR3 coding sequence is TGCGCCAGCAGCCCCCGGGACAGGGTTTACGAGCAGTACTTC. Translated: CASSPRDRVYEQYF.

The V call is TRBV6-6, the J call TRBJ2-1; either TRBD1 or TRBD2 may fit D (6 bases each). The CDR3 runs to 14 residues. Between the trimmed V and J ends, which lost 10 bases and 3 bases, there was a span of 16 bases. In germline, CDR1 is MNHNY, CDR2 SVGAGI (reference sequence). CDR3 nucleotide sequence: TGTGCCACTCAACTCGGGGGCGACTACAATGAGCAGTTCTTC. Protein product: CATQLGGDYNEQFF.

In this sample, this clone turned up a few times. The CDR3 sequence is CASSLAGPNQPQHF. The CDR3 DNA is TGTGCCAGCAGCTTAGCGGGTCCCAATCAGCCCCAGCATTTT. This chain joins TRBV7-2 and TRBJ1-5; D remains unclear. Germline CDR1 SGHTA, CDR2 FQGNSA. The CDR3 is 14 amino acids. The V gene lost 0 bases and the J gene lost 3 bases, with 6 bases spanning the gap.

The chain has TRBV29-1 and TRBJ1-2; weak D call: TRBD1 (6 bases). From germline, CDR1 is SQVTM and CDR2 ANQGSEA. The length of the CDR3 is 12 residues. V lost 6 bases to trimming and J lost 4 bases, with 12 bases between them. The CDR3 bases are TGCAGCGTGGAACAGGGATTCTATGGCTACACCTTC. Translated: CSVEQGFYGYTF.

CDR3 in DNA: TGTGCCAGCAGTTTGACAGGGTTGTTAACCGGCTACAATGAGCAGTTCTTC. It specifies CASSLTGLLTGYNEQFF. The V and J genes are TRBV28 and TRBJ2-1; TRBD1 matches 7 bases. J gave up 3 bases and V 3 bases, and 11 bases lay outside the gene matches. CDR1 is MDHEN, CDR2 SYDVKM, per germline. CDR3 length equals 17 residues.

This clone appeared a single time. V is TRBV5-1 and J is TRBJ1-4; D is unresolved. Germline CDR1 and CDR2: SGHRS and YFSETQ. Trimming shortened V by 4 bases and J by 3 bases, and 13 bases separated the two germline ends. The CDR3 is made up of 15 amino acids. As DNA, the CDR3 is TGCGCCAGCAGCCCAGACGGCCTTCCTAATGAAAAACTGTTTTTT. Translation: CASSPDGLPNEKLFF.